The TCR beta chain under discussion was sequenced for a study of T cells after yellow fever vaccination. The CDR3 covers 14 residues. Germline assignment: CDR1 DFQATT and CDR2 SNEGSKA (reference sequence). Trimming removed 5 bases from V and 2 bases from J; junction bases left unmatched: 3. General study results and limits: At around 96% for CD4 and almost 90% for CD8, most primary-vaccination clones showed up again after the booster.

A remark on this clonotype: Its antigen remains unidentified.

Each CDR3 protein gets one entry after TCRdb re-called the 5' RACE reads with MiXCR. Of about 110,000 distinct CDR3 sequences listed, roughly 8.9% are singletons. The sequence was collected from a man aged 25-45 years who received the YFV17D yellow fever vaccine. The rearrangement links TRBV20-1 to TRBJ2-1, with 10 positions matching TRBD2. This material consisted of CD8+ T cells sorted from PBMCs, taken 45 days after the yellow fever booster vaccination. The CDR3 DNA sequence: TGCAGTGCTTCTAGCGGGAGTGCCTACAATGAGCAGTTCTTC. Amino acids: CSASSGSAYNEQFF.